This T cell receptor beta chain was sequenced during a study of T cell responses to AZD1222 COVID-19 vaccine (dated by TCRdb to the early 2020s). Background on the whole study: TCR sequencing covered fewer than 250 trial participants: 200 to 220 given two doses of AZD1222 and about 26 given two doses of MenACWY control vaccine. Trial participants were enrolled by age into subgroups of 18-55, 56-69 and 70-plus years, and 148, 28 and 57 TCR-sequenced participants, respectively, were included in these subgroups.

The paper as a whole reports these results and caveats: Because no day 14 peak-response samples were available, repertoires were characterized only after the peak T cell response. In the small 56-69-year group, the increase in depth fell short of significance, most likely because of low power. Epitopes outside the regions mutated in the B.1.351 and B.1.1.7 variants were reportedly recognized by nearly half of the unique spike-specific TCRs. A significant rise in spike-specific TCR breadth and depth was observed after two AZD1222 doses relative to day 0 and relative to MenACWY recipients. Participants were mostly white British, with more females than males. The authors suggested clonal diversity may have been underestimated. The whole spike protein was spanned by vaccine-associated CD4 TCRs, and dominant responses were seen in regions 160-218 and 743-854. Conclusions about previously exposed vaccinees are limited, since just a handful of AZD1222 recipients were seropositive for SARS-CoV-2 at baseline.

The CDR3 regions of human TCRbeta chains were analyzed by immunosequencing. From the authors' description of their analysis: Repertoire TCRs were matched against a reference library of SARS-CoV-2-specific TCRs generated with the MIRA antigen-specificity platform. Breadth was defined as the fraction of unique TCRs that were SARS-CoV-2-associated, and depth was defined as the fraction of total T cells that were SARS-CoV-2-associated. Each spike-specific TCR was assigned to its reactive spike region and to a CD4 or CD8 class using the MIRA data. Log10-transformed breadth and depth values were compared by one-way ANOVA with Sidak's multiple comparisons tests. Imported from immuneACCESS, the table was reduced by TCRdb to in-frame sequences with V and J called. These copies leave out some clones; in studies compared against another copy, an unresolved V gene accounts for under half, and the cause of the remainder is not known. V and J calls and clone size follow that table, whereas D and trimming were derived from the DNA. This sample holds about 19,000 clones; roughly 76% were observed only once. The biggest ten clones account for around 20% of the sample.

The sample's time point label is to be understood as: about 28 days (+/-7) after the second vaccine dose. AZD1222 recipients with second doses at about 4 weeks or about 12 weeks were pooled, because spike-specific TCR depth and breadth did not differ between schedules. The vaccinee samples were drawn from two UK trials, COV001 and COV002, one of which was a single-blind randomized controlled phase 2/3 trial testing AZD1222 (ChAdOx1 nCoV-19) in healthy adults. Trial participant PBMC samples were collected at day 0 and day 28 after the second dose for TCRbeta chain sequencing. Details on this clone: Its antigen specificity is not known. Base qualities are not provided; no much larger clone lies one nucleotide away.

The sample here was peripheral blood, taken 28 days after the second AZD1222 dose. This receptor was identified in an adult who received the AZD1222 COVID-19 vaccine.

This receptor has the CDR3 CASSSRVTGLVGNQPQHF. The DNA sequence follows: TGTGCCAGCAGTTCGAGGGTGACAGGTTTGGTTGGCAATCAGCCCCAGCATTTT. The sequence joins TRBV27 to TRBJ1-5; TRBD1 could be the D gene, as 6 bases match. Sequences MNHEY (CDR1) and SMNVEV (CDR2) are obtained from the germline V gene (reference sequence). The cysteine opens and the phenylalanine closes a CDR3 of 18 amino acids. CDR3 DNA only is kept here, 54 bases in frame from base 1. V is shortened by 4 bases, J by 2 bases, and the region joining them spans 21 bases.